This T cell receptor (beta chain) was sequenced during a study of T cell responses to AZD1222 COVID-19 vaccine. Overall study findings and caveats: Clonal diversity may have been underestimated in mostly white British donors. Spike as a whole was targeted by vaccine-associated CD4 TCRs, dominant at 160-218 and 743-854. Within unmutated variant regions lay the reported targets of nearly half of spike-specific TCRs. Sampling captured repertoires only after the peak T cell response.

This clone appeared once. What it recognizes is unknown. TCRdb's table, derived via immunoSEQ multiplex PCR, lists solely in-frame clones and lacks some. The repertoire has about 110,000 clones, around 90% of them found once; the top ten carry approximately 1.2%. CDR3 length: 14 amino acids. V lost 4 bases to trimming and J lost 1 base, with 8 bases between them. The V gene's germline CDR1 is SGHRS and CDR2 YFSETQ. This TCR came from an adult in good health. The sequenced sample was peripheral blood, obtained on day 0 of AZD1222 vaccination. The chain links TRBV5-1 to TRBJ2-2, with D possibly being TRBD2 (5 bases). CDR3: CASSGSLNTGELFF. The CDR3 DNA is TGCGCCAGCAGCGGGAGCCTGAACACCGGGGAGCTGTTTTTT.